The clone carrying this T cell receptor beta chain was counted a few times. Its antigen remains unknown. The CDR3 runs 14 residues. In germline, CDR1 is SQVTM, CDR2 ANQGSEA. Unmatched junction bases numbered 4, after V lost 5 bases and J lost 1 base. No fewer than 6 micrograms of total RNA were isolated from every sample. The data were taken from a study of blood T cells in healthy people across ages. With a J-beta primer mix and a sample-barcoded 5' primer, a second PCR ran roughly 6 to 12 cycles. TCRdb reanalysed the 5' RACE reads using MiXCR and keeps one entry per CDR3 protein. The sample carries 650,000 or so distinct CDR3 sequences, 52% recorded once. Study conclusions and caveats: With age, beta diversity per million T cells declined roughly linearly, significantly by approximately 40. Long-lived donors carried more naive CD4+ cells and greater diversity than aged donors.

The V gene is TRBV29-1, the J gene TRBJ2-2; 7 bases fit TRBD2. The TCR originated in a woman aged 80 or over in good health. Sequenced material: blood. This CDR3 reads CSVQPSGNTGELFF. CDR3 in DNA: TGCAGCGTTCAACCTAGCGGGAACACCGGGGAGCTGTTTTTT.